The 9 T cell receptor beta chains presented below share a single source sample, sequenced in a study of blood T cell repertoires in COVID-19. Clones were read by immunoSEQ multiplex PCR, and TCRdb kept only the in-frame ones, dropping some. Of some 130,000 clones listed, about 72% are singletons. Sequenced: peripheral blood. The receptors originated from a man between 60 and 75 years old who had recovered from COVID-19.

This clone appeared a single time. This sequence joins TRBV7-2 and TRBJ2-6; D gene unclear. Germline-derived CDR1 and CDR2 are SGHTA and FQGNSA. V shed 4 bases and J shed 1 base, with 11 bases lying between them. CDR3 length: 16 amino acids. The CDR3 spells CASSSLAVSGANVLTF. The DNA for the CDR3 is TGTGCCAGCAGCTCCCTCGCGGTGTCTGGGGCCAACGTCCTGACTTTC.

This clone was seen a handful of times. The chain uses TRBV25-1 and TRBJ1-2; TRBD1 matches at 7 bases. With V trimmed by 4 bases and J by 4 bases, 6 bases remained unmatched. The CDR3 runs to 14 residues. CDR1 and CDR2 (germline): MGHDK, SYGVNS. DNA of the CDR3: TGTGCCAGCAGTGCGCGAGGGGGCAGCTATGGCTACACCTTC. Protein: CASSARGGSYGYTF.

The chain is built from TRBV7-9 and TRBJ2-1; tentatively, D is TRBD2 (5 bases). Trimming removed 4 bases at V and 12 bases at J, with 10 bases between. The V gene's germline CDR1 is SEHNR and CDR2 FQNEAQ (reference sequence). This CDR3 has 11 residues. The CDR3 DNA follows: TGTGCCAGCAGCTCCCCCGCGGGGCAGTTCTTC. Translated, it gives CASSSPAGQFF.

The genes are TRBV6-1 and TRBJ2-1; maybe TRBD2 (5 bases). This CDR3 comprises 15 residues. Trimming left V 1 base short and J 2 bases short, with 9 bases between. CDR1 and CDR2 (germline): MNHNS, SASEGT. DNA of the CDR3: TGTGCCAGCAGTGAAGTAAGCGGCACCTACAATGAGCAGTTCTTC. This sequence encodes CASSEVSGTYNEQFF.

The chain employs TRBV24-1 and TRBJ2-3; D unclear. The V gene lost 4 bases and the J gene lost 0 bases, with 7 bases spanning the gap. Germline V CDR1 and CDR2: KGHDR, SFDVKD. This CDR3 has 14 amino acids. The CDR3 DNA sequence: TGTGCCACCAGTGAGACAACTAGCACAGATACGCAGTATTTT. This translates into CATSETTSTDTQYF.

V usage is TRBV28 and J usage is TRBJ1-2, with 7 bases matching TRBD1. Per germline, CDR1 MDHEN and CDR2 SYDVKM. The trim removed 4 bases at V and 6 bases at J, leaving 8 bases unmatched. The CDR3 consists of 14 residues. CDR3 in amino acids: CASSSYPGGNGYTF. CDR3 nucleotide sequence: TGTGCCAGCAGTTCCTACCCAGGGGGTAATGGCTACACCTTC.

A few counts support this clone. The chain links TRBV4-2 to TRBJ2-3; 7 bases line up with TRBD1. The CDR3 has 16 residues. Germline V gene lookup returns CDR1 LGHNA and CDR2 YNFKEQ. Unmatched junction bases numbered 6, after V lost 0 bases and J lost 3 bases. CDR3 nucleotide sequence: TGTGCCAGCAGCCAAGATTTAAGGGGGCTTACAGATACGCAGTATTTT. Its translation is CASSQDLRGLTDTQYF.

This clone was recorded only once. This chain joins TRBV19 and TRBJ2-1; 12 positions match TRBD2. J lost 9 bases, V lost 2 bases, and 5 bases had no gene match. Germline CDR1 is LNHDA and CDR2 is SQIVND (reference sequence). The CDR3 consists of 15 residues. The CDR3 sequence is CASSIWTSGTGEQFF. The CDR3 coding sequence is TGTGCCAGTAGTATATGGACTAGCGGGACGGGTGAGCAGTTCTTC.

Comments on this clone: The sample carries other DNA sequences with the same CDR3. V usage is TRBV30 and J usage is TRBJ1-3; 9 bases are shared with TRBD1. CDR1 is GTSNPN, CDR2 SVGIG, per germline (reference sequence). Germline trimming cut 2 bases from V and 2 bases from J; bases unmatched to any gene: 1. The CDR3 extends over 14 amino acids. The CDR3 loop reads CAWSRQGAGNTIYF. As DNA, the CDR3 is TGTGCCTGGAGTAGACAGGGGGCTGGAAACACCATATATTTT.